This entry lists 31 T cell receptor beta chains sequenced from one sample in a study of brain T cells in children with intractable seizures. Sequencing used immunoSEQ multiplex PCR; TCRdb keeps in-frame clones, though not all of them. The sample records some 62,000 clones, about 96% being singletons. The starting material was peripheral blood, obtained at surgery. The source of these receptors is a boy under two years old with focal cortical dysplasia and intractable seizures.

This chain connects TRBV7-2 to TRBJ2-1; 7 nucleotides agree with TRBD2. J was trimmed by 4 bases and V by 1 base; bases with no gene match: 7. The CDR3 sequence is 16 residues long. CDR1 is SGHTA and CDR2 is FQGNSA in the germline V gene. The CDR3 loop is CASSLGRTRVYNEQFF. The CDR3 DNA sequence: TGTGCCAGCAGCTTAGGTCGGACTAGGGTATACAATGAGCAGTTCTTC.

J is TRBJ2-2 and V is TRBV11-1; no clear D. In germline, CDR1 is SGHAT, CDR2 FQDESV (reference sequence). The CDR3 is 15 residues long. The germline V and J ends were trimmed by 1 base and 6 bases, with 12 bases remaining between them. The CDR3 nucleotides are TGTGCCAGCAGCTTAGAAGGCAGCAAGGCCGGGGAGCTGTTTTTT. Translating it yields CASSLEGSKAGELFF.

The rearrangement links TRBV5-1 to TRBJ2-3, with D perhaps matching TRBD2 (5 bases). Germline loops: CDR1 SGHRS, CDR2 YFSETQ. Trimming removed 0 bases from V and 4 bases from J, with 12 bases in between. The CDR3 sequence is 15 residues long. The CDR3 region is CASSLELALPDTQYF. CDR3 coding DNA: TGCGCCAGCAGCTTGGAGCTAGCTCTCCCAGATACGCAGTATTTT.

CDR3 amino acids: CSASPQGVGTEAFF. In DNA, the CDR3 is TGCAGTGCTAGTCCACAGGGGGTTGGCACTGAAGCTTTCTTT. The chain employs TRBV20-1 and TRBJ1-1; 8 bases map to TRBD1. Per the germline V gene, CDR1 is DFQATT and CDR2 is SNEGSKA (reference sequence). The CDR3 contains 14 residues. V was clipped by 3 bases and J by 4 bases; unmatched bases: 7.

The chain carries TRBV5-1 and TRBJ2-5; 11 bases match TRBD2. Losses at the gene ends were 0 bases for V and 0 bases for J; bases not matched to a gene: 1. Germline loops: CDR1 SGHRS, CDR2 YFSETQ. The CDR3 is 16 residues long. This CDR3 reads CASSLASGGYQETQYF. DNA of the CDR3: TGCGCCAGCAGCTTGGCTAGCGGGGGGTACCAAGAGACCCAGTACTTC.

This chain connects TRBV6-5 to TRBJ1-2; possibly TRBD1 for D (5 bases). V lost 0 bases to trimming and J lost 3 bases, with 14 bases between them. The germline V gene encodes CDR1 MNHEY and CDR2 SVGAGI. This CDR3 contains 16 residues. The CDR3 loop is CASSYSRGFSHYGYTF. For the CDR3, the DNA is TGTGCCAGCAGTTACTCGAGGGGATTTTCCCACTATGGCTACACCTTC.

V usage is TRBV6-5 and J usage is TRBJ1-1; D is perhaps TRBD1 (6 bases). The germline V and J ends were trimmed by 2 bases and 11 bases, with 15 bases remaining between them. Germline lookup yields CDR1 MNHEY and CDR2 SVGAGI. This CDR3 is built from 13 residues. The CDR3 DNA sequence: TGTGCCAGCAGTTACGCTGGGACAAAATCGGCTTTCTTT. Its protein product is CASSYAGTKSAFF.

V usage is TRBV7-9 and J usage is TRBJ2-5; 12 nucleotides match TRBD2. This CDR3 comprises 17 residues. Trimming cost V 5 bases and J 3 bases; bases outside gene matches: 10. Germline V gene data show CDR1 as SEHNR and CDR2 as FQNEAQ (reference sequence). The CDR3 loop reads CASSAPTSGGIEETQYF. CDR3 DNA: TGTGCCAGCAGCGCCCCCACTAGCGGGGGGATAGAAGAGACCCAGTACTTC.

This chain uses TRBV5-1 with TRBJ1-2; the D gene is possibly TRBD1 (6 bases). Germline CDR1 and CDR2: SGHRS and YFSETQ. The CDR3 is made up of 14 amino acids. The V and J ends lost 3 bases and 0 bases respectively, with 9 bases between them. The CDR3 nucleotides read TGCGCCAGCAGCTCAGGACAGCCTAACTATGGCTACACCTTC. Translated, it gives CASSSGQPNYGYTF.

V gene TRBV7-3 combines with J gene TRBJ1-1; D unresolved. V gave up 2 bases and J gave up 0 bases, with 4 bases separating them. The CDR3 length is 13 residues. From germline, CDR1 is SGHTA and CDR2 FQGTGA. CDR3 sequence (DNA): TGTGCCAGCAGCTTATTAATGAACACTGAAGCTTTCTTT. It specifies CASSLLMNTEAFF.

This chain uses TRBV19 with TRBJ2-2; tentatively, D is TRBD2 (6 bases). This CDR3 region has 15 residues. The germline V gene has CDR1 LNHDA and CDR2 SQIVND (reference sequence). Trimming left V 6 bases short and J 0 bases short, with 11 bases between. CDR3 sequence (DNA): TGTGCCAGTAGATGGGGGGTGGCGAACACCGGGGAGCTGTTTTTT. The encoded protein is CASRWGVANTGELFF.

The chain carries TRBV7-2 and TRBJ2-7; tentatively, D is TRBD1 (6 bases). CDR1 is SGHTA, CDR2 FQGNSA, per germline. This CDR3 is built from 14 residues. V was trimmed by 5 bases and J by 3 bases, leaving 14 bases between them. CDR3 sequence (DNA): TGTGCCAGCAGCCTGGACAGTGGTTACTACGAGCAGTACTTC. This translates into CASSLDSGYYEQYF.

This sequence joins TRBV4-3 and TRBJ1-2; 7 nucleotides line up with TRBD1. CDR1 and CDR2 (germline): LGHNA, YSLEER. After removal of 4 bases from V and 8 bases from J, the junction contained 10 bases not matched to a gene. This CDR3 has 14 amino acids. Written as DNA, the CDR3 is TGCGCCAGCAGCCCCGAAAGGACAGGAGCGGGCTACACCTTC. Translation gives CASSPERTGAGYTF.

The rearrangement links TRBV5-4 to TRBJ2-1, with D hard to call. The CDR3 is 12 amino acids. Germline V CDR1 and CDR2: SGHNT, YYREEE (reference sequence). The ends were cut back, 4 bases at V and 8 bases at J, with 10 bases in the middle. Written as DNA, the CDR3 is TGTGCCAGCAGCGAATTAGGTGATGAGCAGTTCTTC. Protein sequence: CASSELGDEQFF.

Written as DNA, the CDR3 is TGTGCCAGCCAGAGGGGTTCCAATCAGCCCCAGCATTTT. Translated: CASQRGSNQPQHF. The rearrangement uses TRBV6-5 and TRBJ1-5; possible D gene TRBD1, 5 bases. With 8 bases removed from V and 3 bases from J, the gap between germline ends came to 11 bases. The CDR3 extends over 13 amino acids. CDR1 MNHEY and CDR2 SVGAGI come from the germline V gene.

This chain connects TRBV2 to TRBJ1-4; 7 bases fit TRBD1. Germline CDR1 and CDR2: SNHLY and FYNNEI. J was trimmed by 7 bases and V by 6 bases; bases with no gene match: 8. The length of the CDR3 is 14 residues. CDR3 region: CASSVRQGGEKLFF. CDR3 in DNA: TGTGCCAGCAGCGTCCGACAGGGTGGTGAAAAACTGTTTTTT. Full variable domain (remainder filled in from reference TRBV2 and TRBJ1-4): EPEVTQTPSHQVTQMGQEVILRCVPISNHLYFYWYRQILGQKVEFLVSFYNNEISEKSEIFDDQFSVERPDGSNFTLKIRSTKLEDSAMYFCASSVRQGGEKLFFGSGTQLSVL.

The chain recombines TRBV12-3 or TRBV12-4 with TRBJ1-1; D is undetermined. The CDR3 has 13 residues. The V and J ends lost 7 bases and 2 bases respectively, with 11 bases between them. The CDR3 DNA reads TGTGCCAGCATTCGGACGCTTAACACTGAAGCTTTCTTT. Encoded protein: CASIRTLNTEAFF.

The V gene is TRBV6-5, the J gene TRBJ1-2; D is ambiguous. V was trimmed by 5 bases and J by 14 bases, leaving 18 bases between them. This CDR3 is 12 amino acids long. Germline CDR1 reads MNHEY; CDR2 reads SVGAGI. CDR3 DNA sequence: TGTGCCAGCAGTCCCGGACCGTCCACTTGGACCTTC. Translated: CASSPGPSTWTF.

The V call is TRBV4-2, the J call TRBJ2-3; D is unresolved. The CDR3 has 18 amino acids. Germline assignment: CDR1 LGHNA and CDR2 YNFKEQ. The V end was cut by 0 bases, the J end by 0 bases, with 16 bases between. The CDR3 sequence: CASSQEGAQVGSTDTQYF. The CDR3 DNA reads TGTGCCAGCAGCCAAGAGGGTGCGCAGGTAGGCAGCACAGATACGCAGTATTTT.

The chain carries TRBV5-4 and TRBJ1-1, with D unresolved. Per the germline V gene, CDR1 is SGHNT and CDR2 is YYREEE (reference sequence). The CDR3 sequence is 13 residues long. Deletions cut 0 bases from V and 11 bases from J, with 14 bases between. CDR3 loop: CASSLDTTSPAFF. The DNA of the CDR3 is TGTGCCAGCAGCTTGGACACAACGAGCCCGGCTTTCTTT.

The V gene is TRBV12-3 or TRBV12-4, the J gene TRBJ2-5; the D gene is possibly TRBD1 (5 bases). V was trimmed by 4 bases and J by 5 bases, leaving 11 bases between them. The CDR3 consists of 13 residues. DNA for the CDR3: TGTGCCAGCAGTTCCGACAGTGCGGAGACCCAGTACTTC. Translated, it gives CASSSDSAETQYF.

This clone turned up a few times. The genes are TRBV11-2 and TRBJ1-1; D not certain. Germline V gene sequence: CDR1 SGHAT, CDR2 FQNNGV. CDR3 length: 16 residues. V dropped 5 bases and J dropped 5 bases, with 21 bases sitting between them. This chain's CDR3 is CASSLTGQQGGTEAFF. Written as DNA, the CDR3 is TGTGCCAGCAGCCTAACCGGCCAACAAGGAGGGACTGAAGCTTTCTTT.

The chain has TRBV7-9 and TRBJ2-1; no firm D call. Trimming took 5 bases from V and 2 from J, leaving 16 bases between them. Per the germline V gene, CDR1 is SEHNR and CDR2 is FQNEAQ (reference sequence). This CDR3 contains 16 residues. CDR3 nucleotide sequence: TGTGCCAGCAGCCCCACGACCCGAGCCCCCTACAATGAGCAGTTCTTC. It yields the protein CASSPTTRAPYNEQFF.

This sequence joins TRBV7-8 and TRBJ2-1, with D uncertain. CDR1 is SGHVS, CDR2 FQNEAQ, per germline. Trimming stripped 1 base from V and 6 bases from J, with 13 bases between. The CDR3 is 15 amino acids. The CDR3 coding sequence is TGTGCCAGCAGCTTAGTAAGGGTGGGGATCAATGAGCAGTTCTTC. As protein: CASSLVRVGINEQFF. The whole variable domain, filled in from reference TRBV7-8 and TRBJ2-1, reads GAGVSQSPRYKVAKRGQDVALRCDPISGHVSLFWYQQALGQGPEFLTYFQNEAQLDKSGLPSDRFFAERPEGSVSTLKIQRTQQEDSAVYLCASSLVRVGINEQFFGPGTRLTVL.

CDR3 region: CASSRTGDGYTF. As DNA, the CDR3 is TGTGCCAGCAGTAGGACAGGGGACGGCTACACCTTC. J is TRBJ1-2 and V is TRBV6-5; 9 nucleotides agree with TRBD1. CDR3 size: 12 residues. Germline CDR1 and CDR2: MNHEY and SVGAGI. The V gene end was trimmed by 5 bases and the J gene end by 8 bases; junction bases not matched to a gene: 3.

V is TRBV13 and J is TRBJ2-3; D not resolved. V was shortened by 5 bases and J by 2 bases, with 11 bases between the two germline ends. Germline V CDR1 and CDR2: PRHDT, FYEKMQ (reference sequence). The CDR3 length is 14 residues. The CDR3 region is CASSLGVDTDTQYF. The CDR3, as DNA: TGTGCCAGCAGCCTCGGAGTAGACACAGATACGCAGTATTTT. The full variable domain, its missing parts supplied by reference TRBV13 and TRBJ2-3, is AAGVIQSPRHLIKEKRETATLKCYPIPRHDTVYWYQQGPGQDPQFLISFYEKMQSDKGSIPDRFSAQQFSDYHSELNMSSLELGDSALYFCASSLGVDTDTQYFGPGTRLTVL.

This chain joins TRBV5-1 and TRBJ2-7; D perhaps matches TRBD2 (6 bases). The CDR3 loop spans 16 amino acids. V gave up 4 bases and J gave up 5 bases, with 22 bases separating them. Per the germline V gene, CDR1 is SGHRS and CDR2 is YFSETQ. The CDR3 DNA reads TGCGCCAGCAGCCTCCTTTGGGGGGATGACCCCCACGAGCAGTACTTC. This codes for CASSLLWGDDPHEQYF. Based on the CDR3 plus reference TRBV5-1 and TRBJ2-7, the full variable domain is KAGVTQTPRYLIKTRGQQVTLSCSPISGHRSVSWYQQTPGQGLQFLFEYFSETQRNKGNFPGRFSGRQFSNSRSEMNVSTLELGDSALYLCASSLLWGDDPHEQYFGPGTRLTVT.

The V gene is TRBV3-1 (or the pseudogene TRBV3-2), the J gene TRBJ2-1, with D perhaps assigned TRBD1 or TRBD2 (5 bases each). This CDR3 is 16 amino acids long. CDR1 is LGHDT and CDR2 is YNNKEL in the germline V gene (reference sequence). With 1 base removed from V and 0 bases from J, the gap between germline ends came to 10 bases. The CDR3 sequence: CASSQGGASSYNEQFF. CDR3 nucleotides: TGTGCCAGCAGCCAAGGAGGGGCCAGCTCCTACAATGAGCAGTTCTTC.

The chain has TRBV3-1 (or the pseudogene TRBV3-2) and TRBJ1-1, with D unclear. The CDR3 has 18 amino acids. The germline V gene has CDR1 LGHDT and CDR2 YNNKEL (reference sequence). Deletions cut 4 bases from V and 3 bases from J, with 24 bases between. The CDR3 nucleotides read TGTGCCAGCAGCCCCCCCAAACCTGGACCGTCGAAGGACACTGAAGCTTTCTTT. This sequence encodes CASSPPKPGPSKDTEAFF.

This chain connects TRBV7-2 to TRBJ1-2; TRBD1 might be the D (5 bases). Germline values: CDR1 SGHTA, CDR2 FQGNSA. V shed 1 base and J shed 0 bases, with 9 bases lying between them. CDR3 size: 15 residues. The CDR3 spells CASSLVAGPNYGYTF. In nucleotides, the CDR3 is TGTGCCAGCAGCTTAGTTGCAGGGCCTAACTATGGCTACACCTTC.

The chain is built from TRBV9 and TRBJ1-2; D remains ambiguous. In germline, CDR1 is SGDLS, CDR2 YYNGEE. V gave up 0 bases and J gave up 4 bases, with 10 bases separating them. CDR3 size: 14 residues. The CDR3 sequence is CASSVGPDPYGYTF. The DNA of the CDR3 is TGTGCCAGCAGCGTAGGTCCGGACCCCTATGGCTACACCTTC.